Below are 19 T cell receptor beta chains sequenced from a single sample in a study of regulatory T cells in long-lasting Graves disease. The TCR beta library used iRepertoire HTBI primers with Arm-PCR amplification of CDR3. TCRdb used MiXCR to reprocess the multiplex PCR reads, holding one entry per CDR3 protein. The sample carries 400,000 to 500,000 distinct CDR3 sequences, less than 25% recorded once. Indicated time point: persistent/refractory GD, antithyroid drugs over 5 years with positive TRAb. The TCR library was prepared using RNA isolated from PBMCs. This material consisted of peripheral blood mononuclear cells (PBMCs), taken when the disease was refractory, from a patient treated with antithyroid drugs. The receptors derive from a female donor with Graves disease.

With respect to this clonotype: A read error is possible here, since a much larger clone lies one base away. The CDR3 loop reads CASTKGPLAKQYF. Here the CDR3 DNA reads TGTGCCAGCACCAAGGGCCCTTTGGCCAAGCAGTACTTC. The genes are TRBV28 and TRBJ2-7; D is uncertain. Germline V gene sequence: CDR1 MDHEN, CDR2 SYDVKM. CDR3 length equals 13 residues. Trimming shortened V by 7 bases and J by 8 bases, and 18 bases separated the two germline ends.

This clonotype has more than one count but fewer than ten. CDR3 residues: CASSPGTGDNSPLHF. DNA of the CDR3: TGCGCCAGCAGCCCGGGGACAGGGGATAATTCACCCCTCCACTTT. This rearrangement joins TRBV4-3 to TRBJ1-6, with 10 bases aligning to TRBD1. The length of the CDR3 is 15 residues. Looked up from germline, CDR1 is LGHNA and CDR2 is YSLEER. V was clipped by 4 bases and J by 5 bases; unmatched bases: 2.

V is TRBV19 and J is TRBJ2-5; D remains unclear. Germline CDR1 LNHDA, CDR2 SQIVND (reference sequence). The CDR3 sequence is 14 residues long. V dropped 5 bases and J dropped 4 bases, with 14 bases sitting between them. This CDR3 is CASSQVGFVETQYF. CDR3 DNA sequence: TGTGCCAGTAGTCAAGTGGGGTTTGTAGAGACCCAGTACTTC.

The V and J genes are TRBV6-5 and TRBJ2-5, with 8 bases fitting TRBD2. The trim removed 0 bases at V and 1 base at J, leaving 13 bases unmatched. The CDR3 has 19 amino acids. CDR1 and CDR2 from the germline V gene are MNHEY and SVGAGI. The CDR3 sequence is CASSYSTAGALPFQETQYF. DNA of the CDR3: TGTGCCAGCAGTTACTCGACAGCGGGGGCCCTACCCTTCCAAGAGACCCAGTACTTC.

This clonotype was recorded at least ten times. V gene TRBV3-1 combines with J gene TRBJ2-7; TRBD2 might be the D (6 bases). V lost 3 bases and J lost 3, with 12 bases in between. Per germline, CDR1 LGHDT and CDR2 YNNKEL (reference sequence). The CDR3 consists of 14 residues. The CDR3 region has the DNA TGTGCCAGCAGCCACGCAGGAGGGGTCTACGAGCAGTACTTC. This codes for CASSHAGGVYEQYF.

This clonotype was detected ten times or more. The genes are TRBV11-2 and TRBJ2-7; D not resolved. This CDR3 has 12 residues. V was trimmed by 0 bases and J by 8 bases, leaving 8 bases between them. Per the germline V gene, CDR1 is SGHAT and CDR2 is FQNNGV. The CDR3 region has the DNA TGTGCCAGCAGCTTAGAAGGAAGGAAGCAGTACTTC. It yields the protein CASSLEGRKQYF.

The chain couples TRBV20-1 to TRBJ2-5; 9 bases agree with TRBD1. The CDR3 covers 15 residues. Trimming removed 3 bases from V and 6 bases from J; junction bases left unmatched: 11. CDR1 and CDR2 (germline): DFQATT, SNEGSKA (reference sequence). The CDR3 coding sequence is TGCAGTGCTAGTGGGGGGGACAGGGTGGAAAAGACCCAGTACTTC. Its translation: CSASGGDRVEKTQYF.

The chain is built from TRBV5-1 and TRBJ2-7; maybe TRBD2 (5 bases). The germline V gene encodes CDR1 SGHRS and CDR2 YFSETQ. V was trimmed by 0 bases and J by 5 bases, leaving 15 bases between them. This CDR3 has 15 amino acids. The DNA of the CDR3 is TGCGCCAGCAGCTTGGAAGCGAGGAGGTTGGACGAGCAGTACTTC. It is translated as CASSLEARRLDEQYF.

This clonotype was detected only a few times. The chain employs TRBV3-1 and TRBJ1-1; a possible D gene is TRBD1 (6 bases). This CDR3 region has 12 residues. Germline-derived CDR1 and CDR2 are LGHDT and YNNKEL (reference sequence). V shed 0 bases and J shed 11 bases, with 10 bases lying between them. This CDR3 reads CASSQEDRSAFF. CDR3 sequence (DNA): TGTGCCAGCAGCCAAGAAGACAGGTCGGCTTTCTTT.

The chain employs TRBV5-1 and TRBJ2-3; TRBD1 agrees at 9 bases. V trimming: 6 bases; J trimming: 6 bases; junction bases outside the gene matches: 8. CDR3 length equals 14 residues. Germline CDR1 reads SGHRS; CDR2 reads YFSETQ. CDR3 loop: CASTAGQGGDTQYF. CDR3 nucleotide sequence: TGCGCCAGCACCGCGGGACAGGGTGGCGATACGCAGTATTTT.

This clonotype was found many times. The V gene is TRBV29-1, the J gene TRBJ1-2; D gene uncertain. Deletions cut 4 bases from V and 4 bases from J, with 13 bases between. Per germline, CDR1 SQVTM and CDR2 ANQGSEA. This CDR3 is built from 13 residues. CDR3 region: CSVVEGLSYGYTF. The CDR3 DNA follows: TGCAGCGTTGTTGAGGGCCTAAGCTATGGCTACACCTTC.

At least ten counts were recorded for this clonotype. The genes are TRBV12-3 or TRBV12-4 and TRBJ1-5; D may be TRBD1 (5 bases). There are 14 residues in the CDR3. Between the trimmed V and J ends, which lost 6 bases and 6 bases, there was a span of 15 bases. CDR3 DNA: TGTGCCAGCAGCCTAGAAGGGGATGGTCAGCCCCAGCATTTT. This sequence encodes CASSLEGDGQPQHF.

This clonotype was counted a few times. The chain couples TRBV20-1 to TRBJ2-5; 8 bases line up with TRBD2. J lost 5 bases, V lost 5 bases, and 10 bases had no gene match. From germline, CDR1 is DFQATT and CDR2 SNEGSKA (reference sequence). This CDR3 region has 14 residues. The CDR3 DNA follows: TGCAGTGCTCAAGTCGGGGGGGCCCTTGAGACCCAGTACTTC. This translates into CSAQVGGALETQYF.

This chain connects TRBV3-1 to TRBJ1-2; maybe TRBD1 (5 bases). CDR1 and CDR2 from the germline V gene are LGHDT and YNNKEL (reference sequence). Trimming took 1 base from V and 2 from J, leaving 11 bases between them. The CDR3 totals 15 residues. The CDR3 DNA reads as TGTGCCAGCAGCCAAGCGGGGGGTCAAAACTATGGCTACACCTTC. Translation: CASSQAGGQNYGYTF.

This clonotype was observed many times. The V call is TRBV19, the J call TRBJ1-1; D uncertain. The V gene's germline CDR1 is LNHDA and CDR2 SQIVND (reference sequence). With 6 bases removed from V and 2 bases from J, the gap between germline ends came to 16 bases. The CDR3 consists of 15 residues. The CDR3 here is CASSGTGGANTEAFF. As DNA, the CDR3 is TGTGCCAGTAGCGGAACCGGAGGTGCCAACACTGAAGCTTTCTTT.

The chain employs TRBV14 and TRBJ1-2, with D unresolved. Germline V gene data show CDR1 as SGHDN and CDR2 as FVKESK. Between the trimmed V and J ends, which lost 3 bases and 4 bases, there was a span of 12 bases. CDR3 length equals 14 residues. This CDR3 reads CASSHHGRAYGYTF. CDR3 DNA: TGTGCCAGCAGCCATCATGGAAGGGCCTATGGCTACACCTTC.

This chain joins TRBV12-3 or TRBV12-4 and TRBJ2-1; 7 nucleotides match TRBD2. Losses at the gene ends were 6 bases for V and 8 bases for J; bases not matched to a gene: 7. The CDR3 contains 13 residues. The CDR3: CASSRTGLDEQFF. In DNA, the CDR3 is TGTGCCAGCAGCCGGACCGGACTAGATGAGCAGTTCTTC.

This clonotype was seen at least ten times. The V and J genes are TRBV2 and TRBJ2-7, with a weak D call TRBD2 (6 bases). V gave up 10 bases and J gave up 7 bases, with 23 bases separating them. The CDR3 is 14 amino acids. Germline V gene data show CDR1 as SNHLY and CDR2 as FYNNEI. The CDR3 DNA sequence: TGTGCCACGAAGGAGGACGTCCGGGGGAGTGAGCAGTACTTC. This sequence encodes CATKEDVRGSEQYF.

In its sample, this clonotype was seen a few times. The V call is TRBV20-1, the J call TRBJ1-5, with TRBD1 as a possible D gene (5 bases). The V end lost 1 base, the J end lost 11 bases, and 9 bases lay between the germline ends. Germline assignment: CDR1 DFQATT and CDR2 SNEGSKA (reference sequence). This CDR3 has 11 residues. CDR3 sequence: CSARGGLAQHF. The CDR3 nucleotides are TGCAGTGCTAGAGGGGGCTTGGCCCAGCATTTT.